The sequence of this T cell receptor beta chain was determined in a study of blood T cell repertoires in COVID-19 (dated by TCRdb to the early 2020s). Notes on the research overall: Collaborator samples came from the United States, Italy and Spain and covered acute and convalescent phases of COVID-19. Where available, HLA class I and class II types were obtained from metadata supplied by the sample provider rather than from assay-based typing. Nearly every sample came with metadata listing a de-identified subject ID, COVID-19 status, age in years and sex. The prospective study material was composed of cDNA or gDNA derived from T cells, B-cell-depleted T cells, or PBMCs. The dataset comprised deeply sampled blood TCRbeta repertoires from subjects exposed to, actively infected with, or recovered from COVID-19. Samples were obtained from the ongoing ImmuneRACE study (first 160 participants) and from 950 to 1,500 subjects provided by 6 global collaborators. The repertoires were made available in a free public database intended to serve as a resource for research on the immune response to SARS-CoV-2.

As for this clone: This receptor's antigen is unknown. Base-call qualities are not available, and no considerably larger clone is one nucleotide away.

The germline V and J ends show losses of 4 bases and 0 bases respectively, and no gene match explains 14 bases of the junction. Looking up the germline V gene yields CDR1 SGDLS and CDR2 YYNGEE. From cysteine to phenylalanine, the CDR3 is 18 amino acids long. Just the 54-base CDR3 DNA is kept, in frame starting at base 1. The immunoSEQ Assay, a bias-controlled multiplex PCR, was used to amplify TCRbeta CDR3 regions from genomic DNA. The paper's data handling went like this. Nucleated cell counts per sample were estimated from amplification of reference gene primers within the assay. To quantify the absolute abundance of each unique TCRbeta CDR3 rearrangement, sequence reads were collapsed and filtered. For each sample, productive Simpson clonality was calculated by taking the square root of Simpson's diversity index across productive rearrangements. As stored in TCRdb, this immuneACCESS dataset retains in-frame rearrangements with V and J assigned. A fraction of the clones does not appear; measured against another copy, unresolved V genes explain less than half of the discrepancy, and the remainder lacks a known reason. D and trimming were read from the DNA, whereas the V and J calls and clone size are those reported in that table. The sample table records 110,000 or so clones; roughly four fifths of these occur just once. In total, the top ten clones hold roughly 2.7% of the sample.

The collaborating institutions used their own protocols to collect whole blood in K2EDTA tubes. For TCRbeta analysis, collaborators shipped samples as frozen whole blood, isolated PBMCs, or DNA extracted from either of those sample types. Overall results and qualifications from the work: How much clinical and demographic metadata was included differed by source and by participant, and the metadata was provided uncurated.

This sequence uses TRBV9 and TRBJ2-3; the central 7 bases match TRBD2. The clonotype comes from a man in his fifties or sixties with acute or convalescent COVID-19. The specimen sequenced was peripheral blood. The CDR3 region reads CASSPTWDGGGSTDTQYF. The DNA is as follows: TGTGCCAGCAGCCCCACCTGGGATGGGGGGGGAAGCACAGATACGCAGTATTTT.